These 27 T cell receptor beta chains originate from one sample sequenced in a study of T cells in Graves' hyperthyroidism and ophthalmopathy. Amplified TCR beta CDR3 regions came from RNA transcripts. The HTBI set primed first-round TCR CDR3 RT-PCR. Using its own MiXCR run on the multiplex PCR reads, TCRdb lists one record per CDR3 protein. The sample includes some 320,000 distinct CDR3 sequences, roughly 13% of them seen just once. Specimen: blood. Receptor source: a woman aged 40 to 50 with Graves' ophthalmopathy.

CDR3 coding DNA: TGCAGTGCCGGGGCAGGATCCTCCTACGAGCAGTACTTC. Protein sequence: CSAGAGSSYEQYF. This chain connects TRBV20-1 to TRBJ2-7; D is perhaps TRBD1 or TRBD2 (5 bases each). The CDR3 extends over 13 amino acids. The germline V gene has CDR1 DFQATT and CDR2 SNEGSKA (reference sequence). Trimming pared 6 bases from V and 0 bases from J, leaving 12 bases between.

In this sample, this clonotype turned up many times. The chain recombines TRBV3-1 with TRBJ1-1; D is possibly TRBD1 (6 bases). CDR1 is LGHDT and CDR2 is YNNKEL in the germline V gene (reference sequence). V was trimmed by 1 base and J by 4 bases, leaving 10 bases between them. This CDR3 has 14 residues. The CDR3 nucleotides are TGTGCCAGCAGCCAAGTTTTAGGGGGCACTGAAGCTTTCTTT. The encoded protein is CASSQVLGGTEAFF.

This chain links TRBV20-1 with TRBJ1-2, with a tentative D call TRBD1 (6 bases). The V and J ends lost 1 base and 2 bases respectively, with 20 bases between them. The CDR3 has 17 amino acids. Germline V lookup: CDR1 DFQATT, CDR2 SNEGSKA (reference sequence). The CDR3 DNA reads TGCAGTGCTAGAGGTCAGCTGACACAGGGAGCGAACTATGGCTACACCTTC. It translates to CSARGQLTQGANYGYTF.

In nucleotides, the CDR3 is TGCAGCGTTGGGTTTCTCTCCTACGAGCAGTACTTC. Amino acid sequence: CSVGFLSYEQYF. The V and J genes are TRBV29-1 and TRBJ2-7; D gene ambiguous. The CDR3 is 12 amino acids. The germline V gene encodes CDR1 SQVTM and CDR2 ANQGSEA. Trimming took off 4 bases at V and 0 bases at J, with 7 bases between the two ends.

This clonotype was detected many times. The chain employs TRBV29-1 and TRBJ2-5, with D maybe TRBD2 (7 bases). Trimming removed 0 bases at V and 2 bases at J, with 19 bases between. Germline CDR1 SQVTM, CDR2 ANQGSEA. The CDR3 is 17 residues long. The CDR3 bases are TGCAGCGTTGAAGATCTCGGGGGGCGGTCGGATCAAGAGACCCAGTACTTC. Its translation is CSVEDLGGRSDQETQYF.

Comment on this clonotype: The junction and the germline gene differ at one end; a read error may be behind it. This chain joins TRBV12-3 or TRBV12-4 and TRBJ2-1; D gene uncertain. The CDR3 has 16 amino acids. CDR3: CASSFYLGSSYDEQFF. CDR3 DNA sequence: TGTGCCAGCAGTTTTTACCTAGGAAGCTCCTACGATGAGCAGTTCTTC.

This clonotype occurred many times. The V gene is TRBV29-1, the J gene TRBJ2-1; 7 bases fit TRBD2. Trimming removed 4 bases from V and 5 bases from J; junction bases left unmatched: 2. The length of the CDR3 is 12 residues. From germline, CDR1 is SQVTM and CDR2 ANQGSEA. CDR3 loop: CSVVRGDNEQFF. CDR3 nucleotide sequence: TGCAGCGTTGTTCGGGGGGACAATGAGCAGTTCTTC.

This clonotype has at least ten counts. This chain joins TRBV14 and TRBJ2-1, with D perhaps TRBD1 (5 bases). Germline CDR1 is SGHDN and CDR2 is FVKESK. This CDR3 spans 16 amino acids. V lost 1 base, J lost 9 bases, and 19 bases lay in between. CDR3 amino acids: CASSQVTGFLWSEQFF. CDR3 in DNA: TGTGCCAGCAGCCAAGTCACAGGTTTCCTATGGAGTGAGCAGTTCTTC. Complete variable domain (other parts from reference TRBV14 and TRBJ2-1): EAGVTQFPSHSVIEKGQTVTLRCDPISGHDNLYWYRRVMGKEIKFLLHFVKESKQDESGMPNNRFLAERTGGTYSTLKVQPAELEDSGVYFCASSQVTGFLWSEQFFGPGTRLTVL.

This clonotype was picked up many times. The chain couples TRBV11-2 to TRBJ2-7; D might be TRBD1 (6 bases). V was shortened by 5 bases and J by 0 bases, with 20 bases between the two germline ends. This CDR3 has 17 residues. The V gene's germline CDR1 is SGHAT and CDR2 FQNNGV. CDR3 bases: TGTGCCAGCAGCCCGATGACAGGTTCCGACCTCTCCTACGAGCAGTACTTC. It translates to CASSPMTGSDLSYEQYF.

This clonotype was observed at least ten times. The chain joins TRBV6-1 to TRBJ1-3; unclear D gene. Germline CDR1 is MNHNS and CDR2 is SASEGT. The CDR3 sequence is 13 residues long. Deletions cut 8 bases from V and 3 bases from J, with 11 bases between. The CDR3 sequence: CASSLQFGNTIYF. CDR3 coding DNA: TGTGCCAGCTCCTTGCAGTTTGGAAACACCATATATTTT.

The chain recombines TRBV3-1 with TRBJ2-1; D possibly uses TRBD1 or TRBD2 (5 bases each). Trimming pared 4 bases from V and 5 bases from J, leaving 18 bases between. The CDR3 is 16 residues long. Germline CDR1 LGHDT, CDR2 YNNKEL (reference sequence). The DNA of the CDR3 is TGTGCCAGCAGCCTCTCCGCCGGGACCACCAACAATGAGCAGTTCTTC. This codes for CASSLSAGTTNNEQFF.

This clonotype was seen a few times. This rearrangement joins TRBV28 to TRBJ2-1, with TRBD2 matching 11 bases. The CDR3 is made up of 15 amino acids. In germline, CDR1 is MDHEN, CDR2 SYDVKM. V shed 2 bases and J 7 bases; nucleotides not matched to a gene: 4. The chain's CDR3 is CASSLIAGGWNEQFF. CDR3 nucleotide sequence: TGTGCCAGCAGTTTAATAGCGGGAGGGTGGAATGAGCAGTTCTTC. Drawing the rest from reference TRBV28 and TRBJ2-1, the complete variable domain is DVKVTQSSRYLVKRTGEKVFLECVQDMDHENMFWYRQDPGLGLRLIYFSYDVKMKEKGDIPEGYSVSREKKERFSLILESASTNQTSMYLCASSLIAGGWNEQFFGPGTRLTVL.

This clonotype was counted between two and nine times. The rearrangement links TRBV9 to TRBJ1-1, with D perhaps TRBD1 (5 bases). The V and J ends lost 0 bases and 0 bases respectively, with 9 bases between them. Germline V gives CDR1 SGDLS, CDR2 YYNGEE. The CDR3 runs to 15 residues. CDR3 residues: CASSVGGRLNTEAFF. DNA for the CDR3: TGTGCCAGCAGCGTAGGGGGCAGGCTGAACACTGAAGCTTTCTTT.

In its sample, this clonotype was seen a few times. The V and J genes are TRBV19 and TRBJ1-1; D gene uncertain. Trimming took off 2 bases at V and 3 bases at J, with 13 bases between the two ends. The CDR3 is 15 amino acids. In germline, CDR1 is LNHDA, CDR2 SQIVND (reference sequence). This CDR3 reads CASSIQAGLDTEAFF. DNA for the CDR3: TGTGCCAGTAGTATACAGGCTGGGTTGGACACTGAAGCTTTCTTT.

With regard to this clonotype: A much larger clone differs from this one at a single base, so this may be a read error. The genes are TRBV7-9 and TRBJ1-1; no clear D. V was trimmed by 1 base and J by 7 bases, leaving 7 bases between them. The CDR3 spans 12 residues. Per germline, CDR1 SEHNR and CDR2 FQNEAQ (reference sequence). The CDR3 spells CASSLGACEAFF. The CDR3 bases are TGTGCCAGCAGCTTAGGAGCATGTGAAGCTTTCTTT.

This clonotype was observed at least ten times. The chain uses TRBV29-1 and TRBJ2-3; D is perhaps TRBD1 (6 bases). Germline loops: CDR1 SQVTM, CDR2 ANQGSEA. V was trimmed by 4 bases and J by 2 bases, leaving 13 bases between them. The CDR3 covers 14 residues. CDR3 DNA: TGCAGCGTTGGGTCGAAGGGGGTCACAGATACGCAGTATTTT. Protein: CSVGSKGVTDTQYF.

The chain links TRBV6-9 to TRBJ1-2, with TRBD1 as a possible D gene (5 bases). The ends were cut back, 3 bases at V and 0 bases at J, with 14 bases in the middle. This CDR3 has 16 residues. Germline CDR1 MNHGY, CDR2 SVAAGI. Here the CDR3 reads CASSYGASEANYGYTF. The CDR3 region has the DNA TGTGCCAGCAGTTACGGGGCCTCGGAGGCTAACTATGGCTACACCTTC.

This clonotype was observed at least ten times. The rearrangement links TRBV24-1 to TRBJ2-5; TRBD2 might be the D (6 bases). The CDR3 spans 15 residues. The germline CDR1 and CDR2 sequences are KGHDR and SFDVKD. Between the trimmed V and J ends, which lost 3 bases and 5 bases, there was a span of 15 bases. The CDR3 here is CATSDAGPGKETQYF. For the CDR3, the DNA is TGTGCCACCAGTGATGCGGGGCCTGGGAAGGAGACCCAGTACTTC.

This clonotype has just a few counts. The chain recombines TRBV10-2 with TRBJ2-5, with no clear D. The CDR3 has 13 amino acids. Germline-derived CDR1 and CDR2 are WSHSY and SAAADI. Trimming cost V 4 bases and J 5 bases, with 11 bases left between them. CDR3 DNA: TGCGCCAGCAGTGGACTGGTCATGGAGACCCAGTACTTC. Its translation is CASSGLVMETQYF.

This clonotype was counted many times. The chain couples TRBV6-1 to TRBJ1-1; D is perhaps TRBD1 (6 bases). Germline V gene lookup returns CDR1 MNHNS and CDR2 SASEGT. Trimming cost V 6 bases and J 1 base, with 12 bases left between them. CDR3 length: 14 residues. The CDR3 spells CASRVTGTNTEAFF. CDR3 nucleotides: TGTGCCAGCAGGGTGACAGGAACGAACACTGAAGCTTTCTTT.

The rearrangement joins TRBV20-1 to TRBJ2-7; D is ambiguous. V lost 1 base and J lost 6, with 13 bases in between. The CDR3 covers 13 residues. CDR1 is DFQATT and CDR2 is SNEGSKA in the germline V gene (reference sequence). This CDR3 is CSARGRVGSEQYF. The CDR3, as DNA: TGCAGTGCTAGAGGACGTGTCGGCAGCGAGCAGTACTTC.

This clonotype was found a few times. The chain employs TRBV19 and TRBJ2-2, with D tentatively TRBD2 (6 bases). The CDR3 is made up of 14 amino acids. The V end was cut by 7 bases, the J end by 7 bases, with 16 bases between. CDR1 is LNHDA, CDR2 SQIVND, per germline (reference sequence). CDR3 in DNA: TGTGCCAGTATGTATCGGGTAGCGGTCGGGGAGCTGTTTTTT. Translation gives CASMYRVAVGELFF.

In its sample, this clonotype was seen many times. Here the CDR3 reads CASKAPSSYNEQFF. CDR3 DNA sequence: TGTGCCAGCAAAGCCCCGAGCTCCTACAATGAGCAGTTCTTC. This sequence joins TRBV2 and TRBJ2-1; no clear D gene. Germline CDR1 and CDR2: SNHLY and FYNNEI. Trimming removed 7 bases at V and 0 bases at J, with 10 bases between. The CDR3 has 14 residues.

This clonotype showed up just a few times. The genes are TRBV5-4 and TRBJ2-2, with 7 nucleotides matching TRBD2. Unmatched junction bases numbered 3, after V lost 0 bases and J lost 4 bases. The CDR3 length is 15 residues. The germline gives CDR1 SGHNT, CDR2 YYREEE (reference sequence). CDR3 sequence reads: CASSLGLAATGELFF. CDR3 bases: TGTGCCAGCAGCTTGGGGCTAGCGGCCACCGGGGAGCTGTTTTTT.

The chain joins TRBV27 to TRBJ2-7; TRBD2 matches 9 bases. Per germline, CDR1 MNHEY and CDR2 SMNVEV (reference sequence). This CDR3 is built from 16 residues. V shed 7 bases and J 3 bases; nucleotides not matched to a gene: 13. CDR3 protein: CASTSPQRGAIYEQYF. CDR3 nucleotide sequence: TGTGCCAGCACTTCTCCCCAGCGGGGGGCCATCTACGAGCAGTACTTC.

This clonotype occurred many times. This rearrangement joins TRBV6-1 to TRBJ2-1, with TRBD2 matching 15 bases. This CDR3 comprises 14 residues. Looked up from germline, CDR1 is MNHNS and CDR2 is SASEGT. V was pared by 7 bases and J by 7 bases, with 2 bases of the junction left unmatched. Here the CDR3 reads CASKGLAGGNEQFF. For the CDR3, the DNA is TGTGCCAGCAAGGGACTAGCGGGGGGAAATGAGCAGTTCTTC.

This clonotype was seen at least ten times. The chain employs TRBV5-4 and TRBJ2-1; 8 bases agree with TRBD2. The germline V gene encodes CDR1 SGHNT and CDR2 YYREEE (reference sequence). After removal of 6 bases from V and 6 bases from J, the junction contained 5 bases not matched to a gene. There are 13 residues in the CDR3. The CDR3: CASTREGGNEQFF. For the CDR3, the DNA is TGTGCCAGCACCCGGGAGGGGGGCAATGAGCAGTTCTTC.